The 13 T cell receptor beta chains presented below share a single source sample, sequenced in a study of neurological immune-mediated disorders. Sample time point: longitudinal time-point 2. Using its own MiXCR run on the 5' RACE reads, TCRdb lists one record per CDR3 protein. The top ten hold around 12% of the sample, which has fewer than 70,000 distinct CDR3 sequences, about 8.9% seen once. The sequencing input was PBMCs. The receptors were sampled from a man aged 25 to 40 in good health.

V is TRBV5-6 and J is TRBJ2-1, with 9 bases identical to TRBD2. CDR1 SGHDT and CDR2 YYEEEE come from the germline V gene. This CDR3 region has 16 residues. The junction had 13 bases not matched to a gene; V was cut back by 4 bases and J by 8 bases. The CDR3 here is CASSEPLAGIVDEQFF. CDR3 sequence (DNA): TGTGCCAGCAGCGAGCCCCTAGCGGGAATTGTCGATGAGCAGTTCTTC.

This clonotype came up many times. The chain combines TRBV27 with TRBJ1-1, with TRBD1 matching over 7 bases. Germline V gene sequence: CDR1 MNHEY, CDR2 SMNVEV (reference sequence). Trimming cost V 8 bases and J 2 bases; bases outside gene matches: 5. The CDR3 runs 13 residues. Written as DNA, the CDR3 is TGTGCCAGCTTTACAGGGGCCAACACTGAAGCTTTCTTT. Amino acid sequence: CASFTGANTEAFF.

The chain joins TRBV7-6 to TRBJ2-5; D call uncertain. V was shortened by 1 base and J by 3 bases, with 6 bases between the two germline ends. The CDR3 is made up of 13 amino acids. Germline values: CDR1 SGHVS, CDR2 FNYEAQ. The CDR3 loop reads CASSLDDEETQYF. Written as DNA, the CDR3 is TGTGCCAGCAGCTTAGACGATGAAGAGACCCAGTACTTC. The variable domain in full, completed from reference TRBV7-6 and TRBJ2-5, reads GAGVSQSPRYKVTKRGQDVALRCDPISGHVSLYWYRQALGQGPEFLTYFNYEAQQDKSGLPNDRFSAERPEGSISTLTIQRTEQRDSAMYRCASSLDDEETQYFGPGTRLLVL.

With regard to this clonotype: This sequence may be a read error, since a much larger clone differs from it by one base. The chain links TRBV4-1 to TRBJ2-7, with D uncertain. Germline CDR1 MGHRA, CDR2 YSYEKL. With 2 bases removed from V and 0 bases from J, the gap between germline ends came to 11 bases. The CDR3 has 15 amino acids. CDR3 nucleotide sequence: TGCGCCAGCAGCCAACGTGAGGATAGCTCCTACGAGCAGTACTTC. Protein: CASSQREDSSYEQYF.

Many counts were recorded for this clonotype. V and J are TRBV28 and TRBJ1-1; TRBD1 is a possible D gene (5 bases). Trimming removed 4 bases from V and 4 bases from J, with 13 bases in between. The CDR3 runs to 14 residues. Germline V gene sequence: CDR1 MDHEN, CDR2 SYDVKM. The CDR3 DNA follows: TGTGCCAGCAGTTATGGGGGGTTGCGCACTGAAGCTTTCTTT. This encodes CASSYGGLRTEAFF.

This clonotype was found many times. J is TRBJ1-5 and V is TRBV7-9; no clear D gene. The CDR3 is 14 residues long. Trimming stripped 1 base from V and 6 bases from J, with 10 bases between. Germline V gene lookup returns CDR1 SEHNR and CDR2 FQNEAQ (reference sequence). The CDR3 protein is CASSLGLAGQPQHF. CDR3 DNA: TGTGCCAGCAGCTTAGGTCTGGCGGGTCAGCCCCAGCATTTT.

This clonotype was counted many times. DNA for the CDR3: TGTGCCAGCAGCTTAGGCGATTTCACAGATACGCAGTATTTT. This encodes CASSLGDFTDTQYF. V and J are TRBV7-3 and TRBJ2-3, with D hard to call. Germline loops: CDR1 SGHTA, CDR2 FQGTGA. The V end was cut by 2 bases, the J end by 2 bases, with 8 bases between. The CDR3 totals 14 residues.

The V and J genes are TRBV5-5 and TRBJ2-1; TRBD2 might be the D (5 bases). V gave up 0 bases and J gave up 6 bases, with 13 bases separating them. Per germline, CDR1 SGHKS and CDR2 YYEKEE (reference sequence). The CDR3 loop spans 15 amino acids. This chain's CDR3 is CASSLGPSPSNEQFF. The DNA of the CDR3 is TGTGCCAGCAGCTTGGGGCCTAGCCCGAGCAATGAGCAGTTCTTC. The entire variable domain, with the rest obtained from reference TRBV5-5 and TRBJ2-1, is as follows: DAGVTQSPTHLIKTRGQQVTLRCSPISGHKSVSWYQQVLGQGPQFIFQYYEKEERGRGNFPDRFSARQFPNYSSELNVNALLLGDSALYLCASSLGPSPSNEQFFGPGTRLTVL.

This clonotype turned up a few times. The V gene is TRBV5-4, the J gene TRBJ1-4; 11 nucleotides line up with TRBD1. V was pared by 4 bases and J by 7 bases, with 6 bases of the junction left unmatched. The germline CDR1 and CDR2 sequences are SGHNT and YYREEE (reference sequence). The CDR3 has 15 residues. The CDR3 here is CASSPRTGGVEKLFF. The CDR3 coding sequence is TGTGCCAGCAGCCCCAGGACAGGGGGCGTTGAAAAACTGTTTTTT.

This clonotype was recorded at least ten times. V usage is TRBV6-5 and J usage is TRBJ1-4; D ambiguous. Germline values: CDR1 MNHEY, CDR2 SVGAGI. Deletions cut 0 bases from V and 8 bases from J, with 7 bases between. There are 13 residues in the CDR3. CDR3 protein: CASSYSSAEKLFF. The CDR3, as DNA: TGTGCCAGCAGTTACTCGTCGGCAGAAAAACTGTTTTTT.

This clonotype was seen at least ten times. The V and J genes are TRBV28 and TRBJ2-7, with 12 bases matching TRBD1. The CDR3 is made up of 15 amino acids. Germline CDR1 is MDHEN and CDR2 is SYDVKM. Trimming cost V 5 bases and J 12 bases; bases outside gene matches: 14. CDR3 residues: CASSPQNPGQGAAYF. CDR3 DNA sequence: TGTGCCAGCAGTCCCCAAAATCCGGGACAGGGGGCCGCGTACTTC.

This clonotype was observed many times. J is TRBJ1-1 and V is TRBV18; TRBD1 aligns across 8 bases. J lost 5 bases, V lost 4 bases, and 3 bases had no gene match. The CDR3 is 13 residues long. Germline V gene sequence: CDR1 KGHSH, CDR2 LQKENI. This CDR3 reads CASSLGQGTEAFF. In DNA, the CDR3 is TGTGCCAGCTCACTAGGACAGGGAACTGAAGCTTTCTTT.

Turning to this clonotype: The junction and the germline gene differ at one end; a read error may be behind it. The chain uses TRBV14 and TRBJ1-3, with unresolved D. CDR1 and CDR2 (germline): SGHDN, FVKESK. CDR3 length: 14 residues. The CDR3, as DNA: TGTGCCAGCAGCAAAACCGGATTTGCCAACACCATATACTTT. Translation: CASSKTGFANTIYF. The whole variable domain, remainder taken from reference TRBV14 and TRBJ1-3, is EAGVTQFPSHSVIEKGQTVTLRCDPISGHDNLYWYRRVMGKEIKFLLHFVKESKQDESGMPNNRFLAERTGGTYSTLKVQPAELEDSGVYFCASSKTGFANTIYFGEGSWLTVV.